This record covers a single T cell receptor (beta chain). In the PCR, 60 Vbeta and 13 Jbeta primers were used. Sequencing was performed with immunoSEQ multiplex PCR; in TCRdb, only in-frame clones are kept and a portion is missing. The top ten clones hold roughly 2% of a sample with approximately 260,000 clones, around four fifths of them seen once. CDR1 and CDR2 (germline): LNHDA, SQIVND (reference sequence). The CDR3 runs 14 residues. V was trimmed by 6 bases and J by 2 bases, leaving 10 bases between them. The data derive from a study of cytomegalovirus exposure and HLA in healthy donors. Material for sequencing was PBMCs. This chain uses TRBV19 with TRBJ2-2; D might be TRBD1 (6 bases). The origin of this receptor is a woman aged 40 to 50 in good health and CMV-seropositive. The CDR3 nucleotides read TGTGCCAGTAGCCGGACAGCTAACACCGGGGAGCTGTTTTTT. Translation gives CASSRTANTGELFF.